This T cell receptor (beta chain) was observed in a study of cytomegalovirus exposure and HLA in healthy donors. Primers included in the PCR were 60 Vbeta and 13 Jbeta primers. Data came from immunoSEQ multiplex PCR; TCRdb stores just in-frame clones and leaves some out. The repertoire holds over 150,000 clones, with around 64% as singletons. This sequence was found in a woman aged 25 to 39 in good health and CMV-seronegative. Sequencing was carried out using PBMCs.

CDR3 DNA sequence: TGCGCCAGCAGCCAAGGGACTACCGATGAGCAGTTCTTC. It translates to CASSQGTTDEQFF. The chain joins TRBV4-1 to TRBJ2-1; a weak D match, TRBD2 (6 bases). The CDR3 covers 13 residues. Trimming took off 1 base at V and 8 bases at J, with 9 bases between the two ends. Germline CDR1 MGHRA, CDR2 YSYEKL.